This entry features one T cell receptor (beta chain) sequence. Its antigen remains unidentified. The sample originates from a study of OX40 agonist ivuxolimab in advanced cancers. Study details: Patients in the trial were receiving intravenous ivuxolimab every 2 weeks, at doses of 0.01 to 10 mg/kg.

V lost 5 bases to trimming and J lost 0 bases, with 7 bases between them. CDR1 MDHEN and CDR2 SYDVKM come from the germline V gene. This CDR3 comprises 14 residues. Study-wide results and limits: The antigens recognized by the expanded peripheral T cells, that is their antigen specificity, were not determined. Low normalized T-cell clonal expansion was additionally recorded for some nonresponders.

Clones were read by immunoSEQ multiplex PCR, and TCRdb kept only the in-frame ones, dropping some. The profile shows fewer than 90,000 clones, 80% to 90% of them singletons. The source is an adult with an advanced solid tumor such as melanoma, head and neck, liver or kidney cancer. This chain connects TRBV28 to TRBJ1-4; D gene unclear. The sample was CD4+ or CD8+ T cells sorted from blood, taken in a trial of the OX40 agonist ivuxolimab. The CDR3 loop reads CASSRQATNEKLFF. The CDR3 DNA reads as TGTGCCAGCAGTCGGCAGGCAACTAATGAAAAACTGTTTTTT.